These T cell receptor beta chains were read from a single sample in a study of T cells in Graves' hyperthyroidism and ophthalmopathy. TCRdb re-called the multiplex PCR reads through MiXCR, storing one row per CDR3 protein. Of hundreds of thousands of distinct CDR3 sequences listed, around 13% are singletons. The sample was blood. These receptor sequences come from a woman aged 25 to 39 with Graves' hyperthyroidism that later progressed to Graves' ophthalmopathy. Each CDR3 is given with its conserved first and last residue. Each record gives: J gene, clone size, D gene, V gene, CDR3 DNA, CDR3 protein. A D gene is named only where the DNA matches it firmly. Some rows mark clone size as missing; the rest say once, few, many or name a class of expanded clone.

j_call: TRBJ2-1; clone_size: -; d_call: -; v_call: TRBV25-1; cdr3_nt: TGTGCCAGCAGTGAATCCTTTGGGGGGACAGTATACAATGAGCAGTTCTTC; cdr3_aa: CASSESFGGTVYNEQFF
j_call: TRBJ2-5; clone_size: many; d_call: TRBD1; v_call: TRBV12-3/TRBV12-4; cdr3_nt: TGTGCCAGCAGAGCCGGGACAGAAGAGACCCAGTACTTC; cdr3_aa: CASRAGTEETQYF
j_call: TRBJ1-1; clone_size: -; d_call: TRBD1; v_call: TRBV6-1; cdr3_nt: TGTGCCAGCAGTGATCGACAGGGGCCTGATGAAGCTTTCTTT; cdr3_aa: CASSDRQGPDEAFF
j_call: TRBJ2-7; clone_size: -; d_call: TRBD2; v_call: TRBV28; cdr3_nt: TGTGCCAGCAGTTCCCTCAATATCGGGACTAGCGGGAGTTACGAGCAGTACTTC; cdr3_aa: CASSSLNIGTSGSYEQYF
j_call: TRBJ2-3; clone_size: many; d_call: -; v_call: TRBV18; cdr3_nt: TGTGCCAGCTCACCTCCACAACCAGATACGCAGTATTTT; cdr3_aa: CASSPPQPDTQYF
j_call: TRBJ2-5; clone_size: -; d_call: -; v_call: TRBV6-1; cdr3_nt: TGTGCCAGCATTGAAAGACAGGTCTTATGGGAGACCCAGTACTTC; cdr3_aa: CASIERQVLWETQYF
j_call: TRBJ2-2; clone_size: -; d_call: -; v_call: TRBV30; cdr3_nt: TGTGCCTGGAGTGGTGGGGTGAACACCGGGGAGCTGTTTTTT; cdr3_aa: CAWSGGVNTGELFF
j_call: TRBJ2-1; clone_size: -; d_call: TRBD2; v_call: TRBV7-2; cdr3_nt: TGTGCCAGCAACTTAGTAGCGGGAGACCCCTACAATGAGCAGTTCTTC; cdr3_aa: CASNLVAGDPYNEQFF
j_call: TRBJ2-3; clone_size: many; d_call: -; v_call: TRBV6-2/TRBV6-3; cdr3_nt: TGTGCCAGCAGCTCAAGACTAGGAGGGGGCACAGATACGCAGTATTTT; cdr3_aa: CASSSRLGGGTDTQYF
j_call: TRBJ1-5; clone_size: many; d_call: -; v_call: TRBV3-1; cdr3_nt: TGTGCCAGCAGCCAAGGGGGAGGAGGGCCTAATCAGCCCCAGCATTTT; cdr3_aa: CASSQGGGGPNQPQHF
j_call: TRBJ2-7; clone_size: many; d_call: -; v_call: TRBV12-5; cdr3_nt: TGTGCTAGTGCCCCAAGCTCCCTACCGACCTACGAGCAGTACTTC; cdr3_aa: CASAPSSLPTYEQYF
j_call: TRBJ1-2; clone_size: -; d_call: TRBD1; v_call: TRBV20-1; cdr3_nt: TGCAGTGCTACGGGACAGGGCCCTCCCTATGGCTACACCTTC; cdr3_aa: CSATGQGPPYGYTF
j_call: TRBJ1-1; clone_size: many; d_call: -; v_call: TRBV28; cdr3_nt: TGTGCCAGCAGCCATCCACAGGTAACGAACACTGAAGCTTTCTTT; cdr3_aa: CASSHPQVTNTEAFF
j_call: TRBJ1-2; clone_size: many; d_call: TRBD1; v_call: TRBV12-3/TRBV12-4; cdr3_nt: TGTGCCAGCAATCCTAGGGGACAGGCACATGGCTACACCTTC; cdr3_aa: CASNPRGQAHGYTF
j_call: TRBJ2-4; clone_size: -; d_call: -; v_call: TRBV15; cdr3_nt: TGTGCCACCAGCAGATTTCTAGATCTAGCCAAAAACATTCAGTACTTC; cdr3_aa: CATSRFLDLAKNIQYF
j_call: TRBJ2-7; clone_size: many; d_call: TRBD2; v_call: TRBV19; cdr3_nt: TGTGCCAGTAGCCATGGAGGGACTAGCGGGAAATACGAGCAGTACTTC; cdr3_aa: CASSHGGTSGKYEQYF
j_call: TRBJ1-4; clone_size: many; d_call: -; v_call: TRBV27; cdr3_nt: TGTGCCAGCAGTTTGACCCGTGGCAGTAGACTGTTTTTT; cdr3_aa: CASSLTRGSRLFF
j_call: TRBJ2-2; clone_size: few; d_call: TRBD2; v_call: TRBV6-1; cdr3_nt: TGTGCCAGCAGTGCGGGACTAGGGCCCGGGGAGCTGTTTTTT; cdr3_aa: CASSAGLGPGELFF
j_call: TRBJ2-3; clone_size: -; d_call: TRBD2; v_call: TRBV19; cdr3_nt: TGTGCCAGTATGGATCCCGGGACTAGCGGGAGTACCACAGATACGCAGTATTTT; cdr3_aa: CASMDPGTSGSTTDTQYF
j_call: TRBJ1-1; clone_size: many; d_call: -; v_call: TRBV12-3/TRBV12-4; cdr3_nt: TGTGCCAGCAGTACTTTACCCACTGAAGCTTTCTTT; cdr3_aa: CASSTLPTEAFF
j_call: TRBJ2-7; clone_size: -; d_call: -; v_call: TRBV12-3/TRBV12-4; cdr3_nt: TGTGCCAGCAGTTTTGCCGGCTACAGGGGGGGCGAGCAGTACTTC; cdr3_aa: CASSFAGYRGGEQYF
j_call: TRBJ2-7; clone_size: -; d_call: -; v_call: TRBV20-1; cdr3_nt: TGCAGTGCTAGGGGTAGCAGCTACGAGCAGTACTTC; cdr3_aa: CSARGSSYEQYF
j_call: TRBJ2-4; clone_size: -; d_call: -; v_call: TRBV5-5; cdr3_nt: TGTGCCAGCAGCTTGGCCGCAGGGCCGTTGAACATTCAGTACTTC; cdr3_aa: CASSLAAGPLNIQYF
j_call: TRBJ2-2; clone_size: -; d_call: TRBD2; v_call: TRBV11-2; cdr3_nt: TGTGCCAGCAGCCCCCAAGCGGGAGGGGGTTGGACCGGGGAGCTGTTTTTT; cdr3_aa: CASSPQAGGGWTGELFF
j_call: TRBJ2-7; clone_size: many; d_call: -; v_call: TRBV7-3; cdr3_nt: TGTGCCAGCAGCTCCGGACAGTTCTACGAGCAGTACTTC; cdr3_aa: CASSSGQFYEQYF
j_call: TRBJ1-4; clone_size: many; d_call: -; v_call: TRBV11-2; cdr3_nt: TGTGCCAGCAGCTTAGCCGCCCTCCACCATGAAAAACTGTTTTTT; cdr3_aa: CASSLAALHHEKLFF
j_call: TRBJ1-6; clone_size: -; d_call: -; v_call: TRBV6-1; cdr3_nt: TGTGCCGGCAGCCGGCAAGAGGTCTATAATTCACCCCTCCACTTT; cdr3_aa: CAGSRQEVYNSPLHF
j_call: TRBJ2-5; clone_size: many; d_call: -; v_call: TRBV12-3/TRBV12-4; cdr3_nt: TGTGCCAGCAGTGCCGGGACTCACAGCCAAGAGACCCAGTACTTC; cdr3_aa: CASSAGTHSQETQYF
j_call: TRBJ2-1; clone_size: few; d_call: TRBD1; v_call: TRBV5-1; cdr3_nt: TGCGCCAGCAGCCCACGGACAGGGAACAATGAGCAGTTCTTC; cdr3_aa: CASSPRTGNNEQFF
j_call: TRBJ1-2; clone_size: -; d_call: -; v_call: TRBV28; cdr3_nt: TGTGCCAGCAGTTTGGACCCGGGGGGAACGTATGGCTACACCTTC; cdr3_aa: CASSLDPGGTYGYTF
j_call: TRBJ1-2; clone_size: many; d_call: TRBD1; v_call: TRBV29-1; cdr3_nt: TGCAGCGTTGACCGGGACAGCACCAACCTTATGGGTGGCTACACCTTC; cdr3_aa: CSVDRDSTNLMGGYTF
j_call: TRBJ2-1; clone_size: many; d_call: TRBD2; v_call: TRBV12-3/TRBV12-4; cdr3_nt: TGTGCCAGCAGTCCGACTAGCGGGAGGATTTATGAGCAGTTCTTC; cdr3_aa: CASSPTSGRIYEQFF
j_call: TRBJ2-5; clone_size: few; d_call: TRBD1; v_call: TRBV19; cdr3_nt: TGTGCCAGTAGTATGGACAGGGGGTATGCGGAGTACTTC; cdr3_aa: CASSMDRGYAEYF